This entry is about one TCR beta chain. PCR was performed using 60 Vbeta and 13 Jbeta primers. TCRdb's copy holds only in-frame clones and misses some; the assay was immunoSEQ multiplex PCR. This table has about 150,000 clones, 85% appearing once. The entry originates in a study of cytomegalovirus exposure and HLA in healthy donors. This CDR3 region has 20 residues. Trimming left V 4 bases short and J 2 bases short, with 29 bases between. CDR1 and CDR2 from the germline V gene are SGHRS and YFSETQ. This clonotype originated in a woman younger than 30 in good health and CMV-seronegative. The sequencing input was PBMCs. The chain is built from TRBV5-1 and TRBJ2-3; D may be TRBD1 or TRBD2 (11 bases each). The CDR3 spells CASSRTGTGGTSGYTDTQYF. CDR3 nucleotides: TGCGCCAGCAGCCGAACCGGGACAGGGGGGACTAGCGGCTACACAGATACGCAGTATTTT.